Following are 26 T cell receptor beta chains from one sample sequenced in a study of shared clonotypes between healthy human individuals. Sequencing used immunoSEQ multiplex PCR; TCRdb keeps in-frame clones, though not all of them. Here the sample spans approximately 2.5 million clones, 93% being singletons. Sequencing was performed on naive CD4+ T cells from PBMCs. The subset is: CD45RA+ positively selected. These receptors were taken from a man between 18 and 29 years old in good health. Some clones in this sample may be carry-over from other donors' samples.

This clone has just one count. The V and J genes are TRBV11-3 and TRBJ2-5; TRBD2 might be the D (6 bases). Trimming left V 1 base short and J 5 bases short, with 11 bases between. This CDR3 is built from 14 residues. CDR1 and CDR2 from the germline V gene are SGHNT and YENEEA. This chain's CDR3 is CASSLGGNSETQYF. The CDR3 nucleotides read TGTGCCAGCAGCTTAGGCGGGAACAGCGAGACCCAGTACTTC.

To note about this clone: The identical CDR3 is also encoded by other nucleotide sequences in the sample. The CDR3 protein is CASSFRGGYGYTF. CDR3 coding DNA: TGTGCCAGCAGCTTTCGCGGAGGCTATGGCTACACCTTC. This rearrangement joins TRBV7-9 to TRBJ1-2, with D unclear. The CDR3 has 13 amino acids. Trimming left V 3 bases short and J 4 bases short, with 9 bases between. Germline values: CDR1 SEHNR, CDR2 FQNEAQ (reference sequence). Combining the CDR3 with reference TRBV7-9 and TRBJ1-2 gives the whole variable domain DTGVSQNPRHKITKRGQNVTFRCDPISEHNRLYWYRQTLGQGPEFLTYFQNEAQLEKSRLLSDRFSAERPKGSFSTLEIQRTEQGDSAMYLCASSFRGGYGYTFGSGTRLTVV.

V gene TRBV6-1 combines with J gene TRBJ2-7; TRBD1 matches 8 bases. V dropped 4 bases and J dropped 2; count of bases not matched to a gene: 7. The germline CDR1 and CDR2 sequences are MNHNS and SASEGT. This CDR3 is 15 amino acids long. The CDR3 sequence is CASSAGTGRPYEQYF. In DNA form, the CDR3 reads TGTGCCAGCAGTGCAGGGACAGGTCGCCCCTACGAGCAGTACTTC.

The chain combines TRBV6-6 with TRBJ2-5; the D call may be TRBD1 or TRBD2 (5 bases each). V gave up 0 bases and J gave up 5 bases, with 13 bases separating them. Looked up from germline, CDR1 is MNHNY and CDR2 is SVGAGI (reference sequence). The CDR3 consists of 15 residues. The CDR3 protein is CASSYSTAGTETQYF. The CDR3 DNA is TGTGCCAGCAGTTACTCGACTGCAGGGACGGAGACCCAGTACTTC.

The CDR3 sequence is CASSEGLAGRKTQYF. In nucleotides, the CDR3 is TGTGCCAGCAGTGAGGGGCTAGCGGGACGCAAGACCCAGTACTTC. The chain recombines TRBV2 with TRBJ2-5, with TRBD2 matching 9 bases. The junction had 8 bases not matched to a gene; V was cut back by 3 bases and J by 6 bases. Germline V lookup: CDR1 SNHLY, CDR2 FYNNEI. The CDR3 spans 15 residues.

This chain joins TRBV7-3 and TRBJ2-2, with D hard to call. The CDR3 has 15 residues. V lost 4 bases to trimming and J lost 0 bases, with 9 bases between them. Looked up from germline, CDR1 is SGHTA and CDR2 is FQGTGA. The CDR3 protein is CASSSHPANTGELFF. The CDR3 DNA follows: TGTGCCAGCAGCTCCCACCCCGCGAACACCGGGGAGCTGTTTTTT.

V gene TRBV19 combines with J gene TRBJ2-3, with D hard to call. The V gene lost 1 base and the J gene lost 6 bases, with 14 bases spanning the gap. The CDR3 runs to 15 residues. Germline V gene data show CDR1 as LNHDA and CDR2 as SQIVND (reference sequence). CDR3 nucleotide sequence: TGTGCCAGTAGTATAGCGAACCACAATGGGGATACGCAGTATTTT. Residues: CASSIANHNGDTQYF.

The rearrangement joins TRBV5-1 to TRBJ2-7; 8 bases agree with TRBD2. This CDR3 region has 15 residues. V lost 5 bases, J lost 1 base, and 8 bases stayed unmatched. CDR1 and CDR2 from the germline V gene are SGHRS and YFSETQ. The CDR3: CASRRSGSLSYEQYF. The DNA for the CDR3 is TGCGCCAGCAGACGGAGCGGGAGCCTTTCCTACGAGCAGTACTTC.

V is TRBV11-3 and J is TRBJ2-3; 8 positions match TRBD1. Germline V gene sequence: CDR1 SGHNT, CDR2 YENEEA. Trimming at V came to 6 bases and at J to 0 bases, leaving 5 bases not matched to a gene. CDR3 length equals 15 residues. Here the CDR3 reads CASSTGQGSTDTQYF. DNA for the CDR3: TGTGCCAGCAGTACTGGACAGGGCAGCACAGATACGCAGTATTTT.

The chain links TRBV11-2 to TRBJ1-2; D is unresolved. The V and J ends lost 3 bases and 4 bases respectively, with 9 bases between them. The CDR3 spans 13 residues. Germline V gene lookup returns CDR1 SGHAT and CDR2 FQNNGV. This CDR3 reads CASSLGFTYGYTF. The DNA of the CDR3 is TGTGCCAGCAGCTTGGGGTTTACCTATGGCTACACCTTC.

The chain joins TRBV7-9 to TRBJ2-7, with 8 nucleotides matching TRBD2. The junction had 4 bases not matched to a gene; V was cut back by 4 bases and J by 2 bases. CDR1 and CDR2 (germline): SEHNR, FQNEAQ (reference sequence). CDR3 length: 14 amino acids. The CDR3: CASSSSGPPYEQYF. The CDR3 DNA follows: TGTGCCAGCAGCTCTAGCGGGCCCCCCTACGAGCAGTACTTC.

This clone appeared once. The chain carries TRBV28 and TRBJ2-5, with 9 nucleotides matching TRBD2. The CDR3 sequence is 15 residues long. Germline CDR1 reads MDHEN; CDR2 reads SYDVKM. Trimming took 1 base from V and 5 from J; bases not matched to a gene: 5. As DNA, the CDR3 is TGTGCCAGCAGTTTATTCTCTAGCGGGGAGGAGACCCAGTACTTC. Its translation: CASSLFSSGEETQYF. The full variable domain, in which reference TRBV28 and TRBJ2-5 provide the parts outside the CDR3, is DVKVTQSSRYLVKRTGEKVFLECVQDMDHENMFWYRQDPGLGLRLIYFSYDVKMKEKGDIPEGYSVSREKKERFSLILESASTNQTSMYLCASSLFSSGEETQYFGPGTRLLVL.

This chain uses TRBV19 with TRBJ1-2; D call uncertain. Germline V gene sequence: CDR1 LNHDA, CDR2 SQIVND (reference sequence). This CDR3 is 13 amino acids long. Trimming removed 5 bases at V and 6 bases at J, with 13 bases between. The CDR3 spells CASSVEVWDGYTF. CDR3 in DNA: TGTGCCAGTAGTGTGGAGGTGTGGGATGGCTACACCTTC.

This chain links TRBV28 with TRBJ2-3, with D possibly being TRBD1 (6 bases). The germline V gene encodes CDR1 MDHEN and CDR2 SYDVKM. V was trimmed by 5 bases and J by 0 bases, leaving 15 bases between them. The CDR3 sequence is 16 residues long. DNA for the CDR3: TGTGCCAGCAGTAGAGGCCGGGACACTAGCACAGATACGCAGTATTTT. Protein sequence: CASSRGRDTSTDTQYF.

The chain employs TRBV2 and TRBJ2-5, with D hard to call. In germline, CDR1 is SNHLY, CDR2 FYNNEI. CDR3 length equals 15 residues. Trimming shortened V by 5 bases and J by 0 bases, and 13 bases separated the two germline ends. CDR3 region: CASSPTGANQETQYF. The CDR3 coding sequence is TGTGCCAGCAGTCCCACTGGCGCCAACCAAGAGACCCAGTACTTC.

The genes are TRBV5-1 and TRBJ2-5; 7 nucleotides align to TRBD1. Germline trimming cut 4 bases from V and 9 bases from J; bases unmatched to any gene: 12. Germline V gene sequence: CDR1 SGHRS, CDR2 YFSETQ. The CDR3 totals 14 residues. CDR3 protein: CASSVTGSGPAQYF. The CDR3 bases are TGCGCCAGCAGCGTGACAGGGTCCGGACCGGCCCAGTACTTC.

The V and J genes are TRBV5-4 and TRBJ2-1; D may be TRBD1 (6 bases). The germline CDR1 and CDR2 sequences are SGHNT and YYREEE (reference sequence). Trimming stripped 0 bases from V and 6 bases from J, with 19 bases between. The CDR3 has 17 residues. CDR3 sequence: CASSLGPLTGFSNEQFF. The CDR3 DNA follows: TGTGCCAGCAGCTTGGGACCCCTCACAGGGTTTAGCAATGAGCAGTTCTTC.

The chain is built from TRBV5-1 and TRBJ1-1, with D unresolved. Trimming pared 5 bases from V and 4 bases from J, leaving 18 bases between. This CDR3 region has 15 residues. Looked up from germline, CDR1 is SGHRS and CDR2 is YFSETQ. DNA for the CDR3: TGCGCCAGCAGTCAATCCCGGTCGGGAGGCACTGAAGCTTTCTTT. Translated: CASSQSRSGGTEAFF.

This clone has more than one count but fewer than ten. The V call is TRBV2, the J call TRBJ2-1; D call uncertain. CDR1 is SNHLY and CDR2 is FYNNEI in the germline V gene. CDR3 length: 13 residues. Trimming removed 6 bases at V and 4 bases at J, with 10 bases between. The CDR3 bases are TGTGCCAGCAGAAGTGGTTCTTACAATGAGCAGTTCTTC. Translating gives CASRSGSYNEQFF.

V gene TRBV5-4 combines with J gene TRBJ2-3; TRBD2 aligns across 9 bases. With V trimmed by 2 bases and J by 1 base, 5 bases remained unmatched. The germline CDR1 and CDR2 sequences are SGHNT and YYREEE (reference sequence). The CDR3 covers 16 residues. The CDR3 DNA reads TGTGCCAGCAGCTTAGTAGCGGGAGCCGGCACAGATACGCAGTATTTT. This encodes CASSLVAGAGTDTQYF.

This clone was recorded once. CDR3 loop: CASSESPGTYNEQFF. In nucleotides, the CDR3 is TGTGCCAGCAGTGAATCCCCAGGGACCTACAATGAGCAGTTCTTC. The chain uses TRBV25-1 and TRBJ2-1; maybe TRBD1 (5 bases). The V gene's germline CDR1 is MGHDK and CDR2 SYGVNS. Between the trimmed V and J ends, which lost 1 base and 2 bases, there was a span of 9 bases. The CDR3 is made up of 15 amino acids. The full variable domain, rest sourced from reference TRBV25-1 and TRBJ2-1, is EADIYQTPRYLVIGTGKKITLECSQTMGHDKMYWYQQDPGMELHLIHYSYGVNSTEKGDLSSESTVSRIRTEHFPLTLESARPSHTSQYLCASSESPGTYNEQFFGPGTRLTVL.

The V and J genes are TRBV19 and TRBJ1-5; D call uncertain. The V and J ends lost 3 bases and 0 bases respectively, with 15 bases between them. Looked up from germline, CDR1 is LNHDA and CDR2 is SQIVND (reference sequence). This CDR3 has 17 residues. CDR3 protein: CASSMGAGTFSNQPQHF. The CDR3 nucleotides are TGTGCCAGTAGTATGGGAGCGGGCACCTTTAGCAATCAGCCCCAGCATTTT.

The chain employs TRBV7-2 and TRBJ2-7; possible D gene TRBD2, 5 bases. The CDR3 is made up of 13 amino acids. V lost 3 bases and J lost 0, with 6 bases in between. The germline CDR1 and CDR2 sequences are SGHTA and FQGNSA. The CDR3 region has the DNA TGTGCCAGCAGCTTGGACTTCTCCTACGAGCAGTACTTC. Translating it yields CASSLDFSYEQYF. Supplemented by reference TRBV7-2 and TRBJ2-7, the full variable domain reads GAGVSQSPSNKVTEKGKDVELRCDPISGHTALYWYRQSLGQGLEFLIYFQGNSAPDKSGLPSDRFSAERTGGSVSTLTIQRTQQEDSAVYLCASSLDFSYEQYFGPGTRLTVT.

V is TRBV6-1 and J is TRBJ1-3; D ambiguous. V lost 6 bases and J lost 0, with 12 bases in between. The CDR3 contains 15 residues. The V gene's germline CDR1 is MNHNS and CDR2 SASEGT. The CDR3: CASRSSWPSGNTIYF. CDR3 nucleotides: TGTGCCAGCAGATCCTCATGGCCCTCTGGAAACACCATATATTTT.

CDR3 protein: CSVGFTSWNEQFF. In DNA, the CDR3 is TGCAGCGTTGGCTTCACTAGCTGGAATGAGCAGTTCTTC. The V gene is TRBV29-1, the J gene TRBJ2-1; maybe TRBD2 (6 bases). Trimming took 4 bases from V and 7 from J, leaving 14 bases between them. Germline assignment: CDR1 SQVTM and CDR2 ANQGSEA. There are 13 residues in the CDR3.

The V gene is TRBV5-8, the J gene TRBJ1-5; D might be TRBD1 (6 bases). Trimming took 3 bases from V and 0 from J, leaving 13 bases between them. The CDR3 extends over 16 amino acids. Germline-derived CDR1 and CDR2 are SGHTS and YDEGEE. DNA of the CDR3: TGTGCCAGCAGCTCCTGGACAGACCATAGCAATCAGCCCCAGCATTTT. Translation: CASSSWTDHSNQPQHF. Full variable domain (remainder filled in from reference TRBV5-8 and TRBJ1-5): EAGVTQSPTHLIKTRGQQATLRCSPISGHTSVYWYQQALGLGLQFLLWYDEGEERNRGNFPPRFSGRQFPNYSSELNVNALELEDSALYLCASSSWTDHSNQPQHFGDGTRLSIL.